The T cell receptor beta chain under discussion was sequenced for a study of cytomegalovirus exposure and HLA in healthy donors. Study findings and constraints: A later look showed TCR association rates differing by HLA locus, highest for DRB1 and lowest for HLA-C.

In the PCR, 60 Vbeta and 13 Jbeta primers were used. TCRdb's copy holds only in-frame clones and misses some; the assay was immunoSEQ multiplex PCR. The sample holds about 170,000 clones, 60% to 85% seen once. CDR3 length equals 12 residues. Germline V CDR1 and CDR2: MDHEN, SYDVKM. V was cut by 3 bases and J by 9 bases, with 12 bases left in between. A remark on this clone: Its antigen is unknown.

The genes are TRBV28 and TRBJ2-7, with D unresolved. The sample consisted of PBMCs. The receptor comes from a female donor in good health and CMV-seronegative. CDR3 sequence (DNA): TGTGCCAGCAGTTTCAGGAATAGTGGGCAGTACTTC. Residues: CASSFRNSGQYF.